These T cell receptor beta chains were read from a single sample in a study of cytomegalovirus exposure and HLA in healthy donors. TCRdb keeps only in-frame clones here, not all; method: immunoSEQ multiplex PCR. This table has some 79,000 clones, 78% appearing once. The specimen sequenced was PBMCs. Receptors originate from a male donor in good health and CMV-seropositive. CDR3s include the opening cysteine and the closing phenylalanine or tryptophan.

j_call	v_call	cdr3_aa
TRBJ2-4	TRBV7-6	CASSLGPQWGLAKNIQYF
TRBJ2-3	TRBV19	CASSTSGGPDTQYF
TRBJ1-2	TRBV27	CASSLARGGGGYTF
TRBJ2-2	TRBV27	CAAGVRGSKTGELFF
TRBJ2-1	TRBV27	CASSSQLTGYNEQFF
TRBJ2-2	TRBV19	CASSMIQGPGELFF
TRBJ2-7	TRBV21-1	CASSKREDRGPLEQYF
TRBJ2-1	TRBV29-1	CSGEGDRNRNEQFF
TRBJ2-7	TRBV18	CASSPRAGSSYEQYF
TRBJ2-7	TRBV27	CATGPPSYEQYF
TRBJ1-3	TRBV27	CASSQGQPISGNTIYF